What follows is one T cell receptor (beta chain) and its context. The antigen is unknown. The sample comes from a study of T cell therapy after organ transplantation. Study as a whole: A median of 1.92 x 10^8 CMV-specific T cells was infused in 2 to 6 doses.

Only in-frame clones appear in the TCRdb table, and some are missing; sequencing was by immunoSEQ multiplex PCR. This table has about 20,000 clones, roughly 84% appearing once. Findings and limits, study-wide: Both transferred clonotypes and endogenous ones absent from products apparently reconstituted. Confounding by concurrent antirejection or antiviral medications was not assessed.

Time point noted: 20-29 weeks after completion of therapy. These patients had received solid-organ transplants and had drug-resistant or recurrent cytomegalovirus. The sequence was obtained from a human patient who had received a solid organ transplant and had CMV disease. Among the T cells, some may be from the graft donor. The sample was CD8+ T cells from blood, taken after autologous CMV-specific T cell therapy.

The CDR3 region has the DNA TGTGCCAGCAGTCGCGGTAGCGGGGGGGTGGATACGCAGTATTTT. Its translation is CASSRGSGGVDTQYF. V and J are TRBV6-5 and TRBJ2-3; 11 positions agree with TRBD2. The CDR3 is made up of 15 amino acids. The trim removed 5 bases at V and 6 bases at J, leaving 7 bases unmatched. Germline V CDR1 and CDR2: MNHEY, SVGAGI.